Below, one TCR beta chain is given with its context. What it binds is not known. The source of the sample is a study of T cells after posttransplantation cyclophosphamide. V was cut by 3 bases and J by 6 bases, with 9 bases left in between. Germline loops: CDR1 MDHEN, CDR2 SYDVKM. The length of the CDR3 is 12 residues. Study-wide results and limits: Donor-recipient repertoire similarity was low at 1-2 months, rising over year one. After PTCy, TRB diversity resembled that of CNI/methotrexate controls.

Busulfan-fludarabine conditioning, marrow transplant, and cyclophosphamide on days +3 and +4 were administered. Clones were read by immunoSEQ multiplex PCR, and TCRdb kept only the in-frame ones, dropping some. This table has about 43,000 clones, around 91% appearing once. The clonotype was recovered from a male patient aged 55 to 69 who received an allogeneic stem cell transplant from a related donor and was CMV-positive. Some T cells may be graft donor cells. V is TRBV28 and J is TRBJ2-7; D not resolved. The sample was PBMCs, taken around 67 days after allogeneic stem cell transplant with posttransplant cyclophosphamide. The CDR3 reads CASSLIAGEQYF. The CDR3 DNA follows: TGTGCCAGCAGTTTGATCGCAGGCGAGCAGTACTTC.